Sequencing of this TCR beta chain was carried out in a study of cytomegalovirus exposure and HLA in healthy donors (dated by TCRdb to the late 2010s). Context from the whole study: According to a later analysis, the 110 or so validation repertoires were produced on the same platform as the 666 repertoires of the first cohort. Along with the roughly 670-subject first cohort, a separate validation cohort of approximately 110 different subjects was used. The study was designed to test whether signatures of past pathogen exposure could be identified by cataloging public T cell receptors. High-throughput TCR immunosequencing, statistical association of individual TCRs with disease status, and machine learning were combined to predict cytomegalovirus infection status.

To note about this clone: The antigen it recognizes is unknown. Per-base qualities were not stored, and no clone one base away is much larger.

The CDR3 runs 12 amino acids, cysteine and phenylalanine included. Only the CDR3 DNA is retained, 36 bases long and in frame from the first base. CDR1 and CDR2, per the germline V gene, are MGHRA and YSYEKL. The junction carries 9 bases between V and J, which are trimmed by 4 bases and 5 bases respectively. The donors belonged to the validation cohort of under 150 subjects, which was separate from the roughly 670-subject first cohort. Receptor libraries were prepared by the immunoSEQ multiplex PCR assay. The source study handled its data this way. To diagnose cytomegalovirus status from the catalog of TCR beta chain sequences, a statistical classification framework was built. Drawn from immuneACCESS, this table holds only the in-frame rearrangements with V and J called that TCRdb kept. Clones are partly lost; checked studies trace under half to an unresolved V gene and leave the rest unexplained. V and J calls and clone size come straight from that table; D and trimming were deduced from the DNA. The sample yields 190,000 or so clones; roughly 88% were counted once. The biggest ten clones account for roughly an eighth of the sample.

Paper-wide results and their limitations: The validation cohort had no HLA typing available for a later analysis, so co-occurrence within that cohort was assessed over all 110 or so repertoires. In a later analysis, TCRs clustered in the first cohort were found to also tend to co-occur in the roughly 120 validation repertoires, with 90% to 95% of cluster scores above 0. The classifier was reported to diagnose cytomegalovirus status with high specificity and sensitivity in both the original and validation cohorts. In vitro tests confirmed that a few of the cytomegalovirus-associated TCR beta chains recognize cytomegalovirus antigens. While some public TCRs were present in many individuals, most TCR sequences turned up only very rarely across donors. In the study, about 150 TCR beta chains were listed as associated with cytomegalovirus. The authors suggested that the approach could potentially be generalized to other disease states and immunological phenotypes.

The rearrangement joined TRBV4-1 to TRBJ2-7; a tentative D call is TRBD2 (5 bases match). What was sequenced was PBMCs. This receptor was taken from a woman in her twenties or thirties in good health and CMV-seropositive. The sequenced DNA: TGCGCCAGCAGCCTCCCGGGGAACGAGCAGTACTTC. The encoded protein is CASSLPGNEQYF.